This TCR beta chain comes out of a study of shared clonotypes between healthy human individuals. This table comes from immunoSEQ multiplex PCR, and its TCRdb copy is limited to in-frame clones, with some not included. Among around 100,000 clones, less than 75% were seen once, and the ten largest hold about 24%. The V gene lost 7 bases and the J gene lost 0 bases, with 10 bases spanning the gap. This CDR3 comprises 14 residues. Germline V CDR1 and CDR2: SGHAT, FQNNGV. Regarding the study as a whole: In this cohort, only blood was sampled, and tissue repertoires likely differ. On the whole, naive subsets had larger estimated richness than memory subsets had.

In the case of this clone: Its specificity is not known.

Sequencing used memory CD8+ T cells sorted from blood. Subset: CD45RO+ cells pooled with CCR7-negative TemRA cells. The receptor was derived from a woman aged 25 to 39 in good health. This sequence joins TRBV11-2 and TRBJ2-1; D perhaps matches TRBD1 (5 bases). CDR3 DNA sequence: TGTGCCAGCAACACAGGTCCCTCCTACAATGAGCAGTTCTTC. Translated: CASNTGPSYNEQFF.